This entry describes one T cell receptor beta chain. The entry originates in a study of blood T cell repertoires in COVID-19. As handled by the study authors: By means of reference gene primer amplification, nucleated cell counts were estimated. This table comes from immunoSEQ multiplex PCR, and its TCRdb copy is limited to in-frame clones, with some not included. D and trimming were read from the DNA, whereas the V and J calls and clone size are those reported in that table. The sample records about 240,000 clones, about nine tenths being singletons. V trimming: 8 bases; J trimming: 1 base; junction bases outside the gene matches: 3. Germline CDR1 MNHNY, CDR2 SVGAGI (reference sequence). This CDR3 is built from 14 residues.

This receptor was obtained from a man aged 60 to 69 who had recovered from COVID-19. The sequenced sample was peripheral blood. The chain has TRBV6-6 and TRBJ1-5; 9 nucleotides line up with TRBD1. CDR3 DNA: TGTGCCAGCTCTGACAGGGGGAGCAATCAGCCCCAGCATTTT. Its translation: CASSDRGSNQPQHF.